This TCR beta chain was identified during a study of blood T cell repertoires in COVID-19. Repertoires were generated with immunoSEQ multiplex PCR, while TCRdb's copy carries only in-frame clones and drops some. The repertoire holds around 230,000 clones, with about nine tenths as singletons. The CDR3 has 10 amino acids. V shed 9 bases and J shed 4 bases, with 7 bases lying between them. From germline, CDR1 is MNHEY and CDR2 SMNVEV (reference sequence). The genes are TRBV27 and TRBJ2-7, with no clear D. Sequencing was done on a sample of PBMCs or T cells enriched from blood (not recorded which). The TCR was taken from a woman in her 40s with acute COVID-19. The CDR3 region is CASGLYEQYV. CDR3 bases: TGTGCCAGTGGGCTTTACGAGCAGTACGTC.